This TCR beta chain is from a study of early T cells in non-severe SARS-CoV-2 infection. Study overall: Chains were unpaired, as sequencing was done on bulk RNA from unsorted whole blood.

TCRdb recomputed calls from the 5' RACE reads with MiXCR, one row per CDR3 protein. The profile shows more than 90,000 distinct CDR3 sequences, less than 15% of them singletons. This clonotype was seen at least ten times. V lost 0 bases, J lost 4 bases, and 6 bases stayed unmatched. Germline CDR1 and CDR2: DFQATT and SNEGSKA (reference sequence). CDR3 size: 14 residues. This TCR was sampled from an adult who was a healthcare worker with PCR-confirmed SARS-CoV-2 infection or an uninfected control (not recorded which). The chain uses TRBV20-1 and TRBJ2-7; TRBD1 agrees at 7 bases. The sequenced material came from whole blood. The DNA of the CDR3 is TGCAGTGCTAGAGATCTAGGCAGGGGGTACGAGCAGTACTTC. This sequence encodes CSARDLGRGYEQYF.